A selection of T cell receptor beta chains follows, all from one sample in a study of T cells in Graves' hyperthyroidism and ophthalmopathy. TCRdb ran MiXCR on the multiplex PCR reads and lists one entry per CDR3 protein. The sample has roughly 700,000 distinct CDR3 sequences, about 18% seen once. Sequenced material: blood. The receptors here all came from a man aged 45-65 years with Graves' hyperthyroidism. CDR3s include the opening cysteine and the closing phenylalanine or tryptophan. The D gene is left open where the match is weak. Only some rows state a clone size, as once, few, many or a class for expanded clones.

d_gene,v_gene,abundance,j_gene,CDR3aa,CDR3nt
NA,TRBV28,many,TRBJ2-1,CASSLSQGFSYNEQFF,TGTGCCAGCAGTTTATCCCAGGGGTTCTCCTACAATGAGCAGTTCTTC
NA,TRBV19,NA,TRBJ1-5,CASSPTVGGLEHF,TGTGCCAGTAGTCCCACCGTGGGCGGCCTCGAGCATTTT
TRBD2,TRBV7-2,few,TRBJ2-5,CASSQTSEQETQYF,TGTGCCAGCAGTCAGACTAGCGAGCAAGAGACCCAGTACTTC
NA,TRBV9,many,TRBJ2-6,CASSVGMGANVLTF,TGTGCCAGCAGCGTAGGTATGGGGGCCAACGTCCTGACTTTC
NA,TRBV19,few,TRBJ1-5,CASSSRIGGMDQPQHF,TGTGCCAGTAGTTCCAGGATAGGGGGGATGGATCAGCCCCAGCATTTT
TRBD2,TRBV7-8,many,TRBJ2-1,CASSWTGTSLNNEQFF,TGTGCCAGCAGTTGGACCGGGACTAGCCTAAACAATGAGCAGTTCTTC
TRBD1,TRBV9,NA,TRBJ2-7,CASSVHEGAGGSYEQYF,TGTGCCAGCAGCGTACATGAGGGGGCAGGGGGCTCCTACGAGCAGTACTTC
NA,TRBV10-3,many,TRBJ1-6,CATEGGNSPLHF,TGTGCCACCGAGGGTGGAAATTCACCCCTCCACTTT
NA,TRBV12-3/TRBV12-4,many,TRBJ2-3,CASSFLVSTDTQYF,TGTGCCAGCAGTTTTCTGGTTAGCACAGATACGCAGTATTTT
TRBD1,TRBV28,once,TRBJ1-2,CASRTGGIYGYTF,TGTGCCAGCAGAACAGGGGGAATCTATGGCTACACCTTC
TRBD2,TRBV6-2/TRBV6-3,few,TRBJ2-3,CASSYRTSGTTDTQYF,TGTGCCAGCAGTTATAGGACTAGCGGCACCACAGATACGCAGTATTTT
NA,TRBV7-9,few,TRBJ1-4,CASSPSGRTNEKLFF,TGTGCCAGCAGCCCATCAGGGAGGACTAATGAAAAACTGTTTTTT
NA,TRBV7-9,NA,TRBJ1-2,CASSSTRRDKPFYGYTF,TGTGCCAGCAGCTCTACACGCCGGGACAAGCCCTTCTATGGCTACACCTTC
TRBD2,TRBV2,many,TRBJ2-1,CASSAVGGPVRQFF,TGTGCCAGCAGTGCCGTGGGAGGGCCCGTTAGGCAGTTCTTC
NA,TRBV6-1,many,TRBJ1-2,CASSDQGLGYTF,TGTGCCAGCAGTGACCAGGGGTTGGGCTACACCTTC
NA,TRBV6-1,NA,TRBJ1-1,CASRDETNTEAFF,TGTGCCAGCAGGGACGAGACGAACACTGAAGCTTTCTTT
NA,TRBV4-1,NA,TRBJ2-7,CASSQFRVHEQYF,TGCGCCAGCAGCCAATTTAGGGTCCACGAGCAGTACTTC
NA,TRBV12-3/TRBV12-4,many,TRBJ2-2,CASSSGPQLNTGELFF,TGTGCCAGCAGCTCCGGCCCCCAATTGAACACCGGGGAGCTGTTTTTT
NA,TRBV12-3/TRBV12-4,many,TRBJ2-5,CASSTFPQTQYF,TGTGCCAGCAGTACGTTCCCCCAGACCCAGTACTTC
TRBD1,TRBV3-1,few,TRBJ2-3,CASSQEDRGADTQYF,TGTGCCAGCAGCCAAGAGGACAGGGGGGCAGATACGCAGTATTTT
TRBD2,TRBV4-1,NA,TRBJ2-1,CASSQDARLAGGRNEQFF,TGCGCCAGCAGCCAAGATGCGAGACTAGCGGGAGGGCGGAATGAGCAGTTCTTC
TRBD1,TRBV28,many,TRBJ2-7,CASSAVGQGGYEQYF,TGTGCCAGCAGTGCCGTGGGACAGGGGGGCTACGAGCAGTACTTC
TRBD1,TRBV6-1,NA,TRBJ2-3,CASRGTAPSTDTQYF,TGTGCCAGCAGGGGGACAGCACCTAGCACAGATACGCAGTATTTT
NA,TRBV9,many,TRBJ2-5,CASSSRTHEETQYF,TGTGCCAGCAGCTCTCGGACACATGAAGAGACCCAGTACTTC
NA,TRBV5-1,NA,TRBJ2-3,CASSLGDVLGDTQYF,TGCGCCAGCAGCTTAGGGGACGTCTTGGGGGATACGCAGTATTTT
NA,TRBV6-1,NA,TRBJ1-2,CASSPGTSGYGYTF,TGTGCCAGCAGTCCAGGGACGTCTGGCTATGGCTACACCTTC
NA,TRBV24-1,many,TRBJ2-2,CATSPTGNSANTGELFF,TGTGCCACCAGTCCCACCGGAAACAGCGCGAACACCGGGGAGCTGTTTTTT
NA,TRBV19,NA,TRBJ1-1,CASNLDRPGTEAFF,TGTGCCAGCAACCTAGACAGGCCGGGCACTGAAGCTTTCTTT
TRBD2,TRBV4-2,NA,TRBJ2-1,CASSQDGGLAGDEQFF,TGTGCCAGCAGCCAAGATGGGGGGCTAGCGGGGGACGAGCAGTTCTTC
NA,TRBV28,NA,TRBJ1-5,CASYTAGASGNQPQHF,TGTGCCAGCTACACCGCGGGGGCGTCGGGCAATCAGCCCCAGCATTTT